The 27 T cell receptor beta chains listed next were all sequenced from one sample in a study of blood T cell repertoires in COVID-19. Clones were sequenced by immunoSEQ multiplex PCR, and TCRdb holds only the in-frame ones, with some missing. Among some 400,000 clones listed, roughly 86% were seen once. Sequencing was carried out using peripheral blood. The receptors derive from a woman in her sixties or seventies with COVID-19, enrolled during active disease.

This chain uses TRBV7-8 with TRBJ2-5; 8 bases map to TRBD2. CDR1 SGHVS and CDR2 FQNEAQ come from the germline V gene. This CDR3 spans 14 amino acids. With 7 bases clipped from V and 3 bases from J, the junction kept 7 bases outside the gene matches. CDR3: CASNTWRGEETQYF. CDR3 nucleotide sequence: TGTGCCAGCAACACTTGGCGGGGGGAAGAGACCCAGTACTTC.

The genes are TRBV23-1 and TRBJ2-7; 7 bases are a match to TRBD1. TRBV23-1 is flagged as an ORF with uncertain function. The ends lost 2 bases at V and 2 bases at J; junction bases unmatched: 3. This CDR3 is built from 14 residues. CDR3 coding DNA: TGCGCCAGCAGTCAAAAGGGACAGACCTACGAGCAGTACTTC. Residues: CASSQKGQTYEQYF.

The gene calls are TRBV2 and TRBJ2-2; D perhaps matches TRBD1 (5 bases). V lost 3 bases and J 5 bases, leaving 19 bases between the germline ends. Germline V lookup: CDR1 SNHLY, CDR2 FYNNEI. CDR3 length: 17 amino acids. Written as DNA, the CDR3 is TGTGCCAGCAGTGACGGGCAGATCAGACAGAAGACCGGGGAGCTGTTTTTT. As protein: CASSDGQIRQKTGELFF.

V and J are TRBV7-9 and TRBJ1-5, with D hard to call. The germline V and J ends were trimmed by 7 bases and 0 bases, with 13 bases remaining between them. The CDR3 is 15 residues long. Germline V gene data show CDR1 as SEHNR and CDR2 as FQNEAQ (reference sequence). The CDR3 DNA reads as TGTGCCAGCACCCTATCAGCGGATAGCAATCAGCCCCAGCATTTT. Translation: CASTLSADSNQPQHF.

The J gene is TRBJ2-7, the V gene TRBV7-8; D is possibly TRBD2 (5 bases). This CDR3 is 13 amino acids long. V gave up 6 bases and J gave up 12 bases, with 21 bases separating them. Germline CDR1 SGHVS, CDR2 FQNEAQ. The CDR3 DNA reads as TGTGCCAGCAGAAAAGGGCGGGCGGCGGTCGGGTACTTC. Translation gives CASRKGRAAVGYF.

Written as DNA, the CDR3 is TGTGCCAGCAGTTTAAGGGGAGACAGGGGCCGAGCAGATACGCAGTATTTT. This codes for CASSLRGDRGRADTQYF. The chain has TRBV27 and TRBJ2-3; 8 positions agree with TRBD1. This CDR3 spans 17 amino acids. With V trimmed by 2 bases and J by 4 bases, 11 bases remained unmatched. CDR1 and CDR2 (germline): MNHEY, SMNVEV (reference sequence).

Comments on this clone: The same CDR3 arises from other DNA sequences in this sample as well. V gene TRBV7-9 combines with J gene TRBJ2-7, with 7 bases identical to TRBD2. Germline CDR1 SEHNR, CDR2 FQNEAQ (reference sequence). CDR3 size: 13 residues. Trimming took 3 bases from V and 2 from J; bases not matched to a gene: 1. The CDR3 region has the DNA TGTGCCAGCAGCTTTGGGGGGGCCTACGAGCAGTACTTC. This encodes CASSFGGAYEQYF. Drawing the rest from reference TRBV7-9 and TRBJ2-7, the complete variable domain is DTGVSQNPRHKITKRGQNVTFRCDPISEHNRLYWYRQTLGQGPEFLTYFQNEAQLEKSRLLSDRFSAERPKGSFSTLEIQRTEQGDSAMYLCASSFGGAYEQYFGPGTRLTVT.

The rearrangement uses TRBV10-3 and TRBJ2-3, with 9 bases lining up with TRBD1. From germline, CDR1 is ENHRY and CDR2 SYGVKD. The CDR3 has 14 residues. Trimming cost V 7 bases and J 3 bases; bases outside gene matches: 5. For the CDR3, the DNA is TGTGCCATCAAGGGAGGGACAGGGACAGATACGCAGTATTTT. Its protein is CAIKGGTGTDTQYF.

This clone was recorded a few times. This chain uses TRBV4-2 with TRBJ2-1; D is possibly TRBD2 (6 bases). The CDR3 is made up of 15 amino acids. Germline assignment: CDR1 LGHNA and CDR2 YNFKEQ. V gave up 1 base and J gave up 6 bases, with 13 bases separating them. The CDR3, as DNA: TGTGCCAGCAGCCAAGGCTTTGGCGGGGCCAATGAGCAGTTCTTC. Its translation is CASSQGFGGANEQFF.

The CDR3 sequence: CASSLGQGSRNEQFF. CDR3 bases: TGTGCCAGCAGTCTGGGACAGGGTTCTCGGAATGAGCAGTTCTTC. The chain has TRBV2 and TRBJ2-1; TRBD1 agrees at 9 bases. V shed 5 bases and J 7 bases; nucleotides not matched to a gene: 9. The germline V gene has CDR1 SNHLY and CDR2 FYNNEI. The CDR3 runs 15 residues. Using reference TRBV2 and TRBJ2-1 for the parts outside the CDR3, the full variable domain is EPEVTQTPSHQVTQMGQEVILRCVPISNHLYFYWYRQILGQKVEFLVSFYNNEISEKSEIFDDQFSVERPDGSNFTLKIRSTKLEDSAMYFCASSLGQGSRNEQFFGPGTRLTVL.

The J gene is TRBJ2-7, the V gene TRBV28; D is unclear. V was shortened by 2 bases and J by 0 bases, with 17 bases between the two germline ends. CDR3 length: 17 amino acids. Per germline, CDR1 MDHEN and CDR2 SYDVKM. The CDR3 sequence is CASSLVLGRSDSYEQYF. The CDR3 DNA is TGTGCCAGCAGTTTAGTGTTGGGCAGGTCAGACTCCTACGAGCAGTACTTC.

In this sample, this clone turned up a few times. The chain has TRBV6-1 and TRBJ1-5; D remains unclear. V shed 1 base and J shed 3 bases, with 4 bases lying between them. The length of the CDR3 is 13 residues. The germline V gene has CDR1 MNHNS and CDR2 SASEGT. The CDR3 region is CASSEGLNQPQHF. Written as DNA, the CDR3 is TGTGCCAGCAGTGAAGGTCTCAATCAGCCCCAGCATTTT.

This chain joins TRBV6-1 and TRBJ1-3, with 9 positions matching TRBD1. The CDR3 runs 16 residues. CDR1 is MNHNS, CDR2 SASEGT, per germline. J gave up 6 bases and V 4 bases, and 10 bases lay outside the gene matches. The CDR3 coding sequence is TGTGCCAGCAGTGTGGGCTCGGGACAGGGTGTAAACACCATATATTTT. It is translated as CASSVGSGQGVNTIYF.

The gene calls are TRBV7-2 and TRBJ1-2; 8 positions match TRBD1. The CDR3 extends over 17 amino acids. The V gene's germline CDR1 is SGHTA and CDR2 FQGNSA. The J segment lost 2 bases and the V segment lost 5 bases, leaving 13 bases of the junction unmatched. This CDR3 is CASSKTSLQGVNYGYTF. The DNA for the CDR3 is TGTGCCAGCAGCAAGACTTCTCTACAGGGGGTAAACTATGGCTACACCTTC.

This clone was counted a few times. The chain recombines TRBV11-2 with TRBJ1-6, with D uncertain. CDR3 length equals 14 residues. V lost 6 bases and J lost 3, with 9 bases in between. The V gene's germline CDR1 is SGHAT and CDR2 FQNNGV. As DNA, the CDR3 is TGTGCCAGCAGAAATCCTCGCTATAATTCACCCCTCCACTTT. Amino acid sequence: CASRNPRYNSPLHF.

The rearrangement joins TRBV5-4 to TRBJ1-5, with D unclear. This CDR3 is 15 amino acids long. V shed 4 bases and J shed 2 bases, with 13 bases lying between them. Germline CDR1 SGHNT, CDR2 YYREEE (reference sequence). The CDR3 nucleotides read TGTGCCAGCAGCCCCGATCCGGTGGGCAATCAGCCCCAGCATTTT. Translated: CASSPDPVGNQPQHF.

The V call is TRBV28, the J call TRBJ2-5; unclear D gene. The germline V and J ends were trimmed by 2 bases and 6 bases, with 19 bases remaining between them. Germline lookup yields CDR1 MDHEN and CDR2 SYDVKM. The CDR3 is made up of 16 amino acids. CDR3 coding DNA: TGTGCCAGCAGTTTACGCGACGTCGGGTCGTGGAAGACCCAGTACTTC. Amino acids: CASSLRDVGSWKTQYF.

This clone was recorded a few times. The rearrangement joins TRBV5-1 to TRBJ1-6, with D possibly being TRBD1 (6 bases). CDR1 is SGHRS and CDR2 is YFSETQ in the germline V gene. This CDR3 comprises 14 residues. V was pared by 4 bases and J by 7 bases, with 12 bases between. CDR3 in DNA: TGCGCCAGCAGCCAACAGGGTCCAAATTCACCCCTCCACTTT. Amino acids: CASSQQGPNSPLHF.

The chain joins TRBV4-1 to TRBJ1-1, with TRBD1 identical over 9 bases. Germline CDR1 MGHRA, CDR2 YSYEKL. V was pared by 3 bases and J by 0 bases, with 5 bases of the junction left unmatched. This CDR3 spans 16 amino acids. CDR3 loop: CASSHGQGRMNTEAFF. Here the CDR3 DNA reads TGCGCCAGCAGCCATGGACAGGGGAGGATGAACACTGAAGCTTTCTTT.

The rearrangement uses TRBV3-1 (or the pseudogene TRBV3-2) and TRBJ2-5; 8 nucleotides line up with TRBD1. The CDR3 covers 17 residues. The germline CDR1 and CDR2 sequences are LGHDT and YNNKEL (reference sequence). Trimming cost V 2 bases and J 4 bases; bases outside gene matches: 12. In nucleotides, the CDR3 is TGTGCCAGCAGCCAACTTCAGACAGGGGCGGTGGGAGAGACCCAGTACTTC. Residues: CASSQLQTGAVGETQYF.

The chain is built from TRBV5-4 and TRBJ2-7; the match to TRBD2 covers 7 bases. The CDR3 runs 14 residues. Germline V gives CDR1 SGHNT, CDR2 YYREEE (reference sequence). With V trimmed by 2 bases and J by 3 bases, 5 bases remained unmatched. The CDR3 DNA sequence: TGTGCCAGCAGCTTACGCGGCGGGAGCTACGAGCAGTACTTC. Encoded protein: CASSLRGGSYEQYF. Combining the CDR3 with reference TRBV5-4 and TRBJ2-7 gives the whole variable domain ETGVTQSPTHLIKTRGQQVTLRCSSQSGHNTVSWYQQALGQGPQFIFQYYREEENGRGNFPPRFSGLQFPNYSSELNVNALELDDSALYLCASSLRGGSYEQYFGPGTRLTVT.

This chain links TRBV5-5 with TRBJ2-4; D gene ambiguous. The ends were cut back, 4 bases at V and 0 bases at J, with 5 bases in the middle. The CDR3 totals 13 residues. The germline V gene encodes CDR1 SGHKS and CDR2 YYEKEE (reference sequence). The CDR3 DNA reads TGTGCCAGCAGCGGGCTAGCCAAAAACATTCAGTACTTC. This sequence encodes CASSGLAKNIQYF.

This clone was found a few times. The rearrangement links TRBV28 to TRBJ1-1; D may be TRBD1 (5 bases). This CDR3 has 16 amino acids. Germline V gene sequence: CDR1 MDHEN, CDR2 SYDVKM. V was trimmed by 4 bases and J by 1 base, leaving 16 bases between them. The CDR3 spells CASSSTLTAWNTEAFF. The CDR3 DNA follows: TGTGCCAGCAGTTCCACTCTGACAGCATGGAACACTGAAGCTTTCTTT.

The chain employs TRBV19 and TRBJ2-2, with 7 nucleotides matching TRBD1. The CDR3 has 14 residues. Unmatched junction bases numbered 11, after V lost 10 bases and J lost 6 bases. Germline V CDR1 and CDR2: LNHDA, SQIVND (reference sequence). The chain's CDR3 is CATQGQQSAGELFF. The CDR3 DNA is TGTGCCACCCAGGGACAGCAGTCCGCCGGGGAGCTGTTTTTT.

CDR3 in DNA: TGTGCCAGCAGTTTCCGGTCGGGAACAGCCTACGAGCAGTACTTC. Translated, it gives CASSFRSGTAYEQYF. The J gene is TRBJ2-7, the V gene TRBV6-5; D possibly corresponds to TRBD2 (5 bases). V gave up 4 bases and J gave up 2 bases, with 15 bases separating them. The CDR3 length is 15 residues. CDR1 and CDR2 from the germline V gene are MNHEY and SVGAGI.

This chain joins TRBV7-2 and TRBJ2-5; 7 positions match TRBD2. The length of the CDR3 is 15 residues. The V and J ends lost 3 bases and 5 bases, in that order; junction bases with no gene match: 9. The germline CDR1 and CDR2 sequences are SGHTA and FQGNSA. The CDR3 DNA reads TGTGCCAGCAGCTTTGGGTCTAGCGGCTGGGAGACCCAGTACTTC. Amino acid sequence: CASSFGSSGWETQYF.

The chain links TRBV4-1 to TRBJ1-5; TRBD1 matches at 8 bases. The germline gives CDR1 MGHRA, CDR2 YSYEKL. The CDR3 has 15 amino acids. The junction had 11 bases not matched to a gene; V was cut back by 4 bases and J by 9 bases. The DNA of the CDR3 is TGCGCCAGCAGCCTCGGACAGGGAGGGATGGGGCCCCAGCATTTT. Protein product: CASSLGQGGMGPQHF.